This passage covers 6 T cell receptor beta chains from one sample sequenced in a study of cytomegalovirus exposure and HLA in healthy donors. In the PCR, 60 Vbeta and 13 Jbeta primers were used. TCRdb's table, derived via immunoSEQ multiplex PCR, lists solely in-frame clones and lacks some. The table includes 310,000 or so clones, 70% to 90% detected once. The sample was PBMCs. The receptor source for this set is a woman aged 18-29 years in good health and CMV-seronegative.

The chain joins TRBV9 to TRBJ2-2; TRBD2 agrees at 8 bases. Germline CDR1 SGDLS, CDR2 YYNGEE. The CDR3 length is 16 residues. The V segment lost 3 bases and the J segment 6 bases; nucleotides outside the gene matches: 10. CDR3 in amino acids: CASSAPTGGAPGELFF. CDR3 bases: TGTGCCAGCAGCGCCCCTACGGGGGGGGCGCCCGGGGAGCTGTTTTTT.

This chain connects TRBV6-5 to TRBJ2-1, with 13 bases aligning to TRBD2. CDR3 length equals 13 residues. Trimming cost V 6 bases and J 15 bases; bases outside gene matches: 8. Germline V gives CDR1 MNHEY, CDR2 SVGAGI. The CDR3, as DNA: TGTGCCAGCAGCGGGACTAGCGGGGTGCCGGGGTTCTTC. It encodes CASSGTSGVPGFF.

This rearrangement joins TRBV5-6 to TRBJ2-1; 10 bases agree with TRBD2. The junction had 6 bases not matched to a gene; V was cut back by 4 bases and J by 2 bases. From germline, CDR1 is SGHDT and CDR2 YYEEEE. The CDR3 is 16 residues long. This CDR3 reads CASSLRLAGAYNEQFF. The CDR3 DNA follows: TGTGCCAGCAGCCTTAGACTAGCGGGTGCCTACAATGAGCAGTTCTTC.

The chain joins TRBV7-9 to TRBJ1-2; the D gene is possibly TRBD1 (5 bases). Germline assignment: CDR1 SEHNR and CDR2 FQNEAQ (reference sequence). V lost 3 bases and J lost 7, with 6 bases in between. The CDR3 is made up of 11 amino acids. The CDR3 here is CASSLTAGYTF. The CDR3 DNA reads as TGTGCCAGCAGCTTGACAGCTGGCTACACCTTC.

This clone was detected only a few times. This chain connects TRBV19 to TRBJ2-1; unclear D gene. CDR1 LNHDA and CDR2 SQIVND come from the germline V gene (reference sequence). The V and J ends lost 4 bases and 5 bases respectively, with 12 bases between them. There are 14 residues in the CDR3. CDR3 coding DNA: TGTGCCAGTAGTACTTGGTCGGGTCACAATGAGCAGTTCTTC. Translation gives CASSTWSGHNEQFF.

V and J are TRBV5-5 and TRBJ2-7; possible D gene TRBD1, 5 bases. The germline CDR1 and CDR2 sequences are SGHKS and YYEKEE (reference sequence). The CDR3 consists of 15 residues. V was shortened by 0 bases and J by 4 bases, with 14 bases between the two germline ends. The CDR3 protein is CASSLDRGGWYEQYF. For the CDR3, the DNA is TGTGCCAGCAGCTTGGATAGGGGCGGTTGGTACGAGCAGTACTTC.